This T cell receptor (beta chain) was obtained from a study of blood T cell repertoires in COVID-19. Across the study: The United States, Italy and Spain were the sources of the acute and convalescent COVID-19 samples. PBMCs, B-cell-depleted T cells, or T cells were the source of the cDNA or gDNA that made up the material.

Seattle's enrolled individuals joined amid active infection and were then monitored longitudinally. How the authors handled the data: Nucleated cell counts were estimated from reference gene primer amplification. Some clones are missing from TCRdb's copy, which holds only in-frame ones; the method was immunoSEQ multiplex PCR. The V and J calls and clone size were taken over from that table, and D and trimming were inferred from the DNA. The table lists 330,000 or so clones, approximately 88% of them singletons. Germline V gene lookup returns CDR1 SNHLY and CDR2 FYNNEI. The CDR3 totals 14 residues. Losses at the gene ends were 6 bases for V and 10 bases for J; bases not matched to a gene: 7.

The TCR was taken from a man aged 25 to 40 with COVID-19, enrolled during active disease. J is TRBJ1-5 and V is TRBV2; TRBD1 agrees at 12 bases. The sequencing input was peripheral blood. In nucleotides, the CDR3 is TGTGCCAGCAGCTCCCGGGACAGGGGGCAACCCCAGCATTTT. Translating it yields CASSSRDRGQPQHF.